What follows is one TCR beta chain and its context. These data originate in a study of control samples from healthy donors and cancer patients. Some clones are missing from TCRdb's copy, which holds only in-frame ones; the method was immunoSEQ multiplex PCR. In the table there are some 140,000 clones, around 90% of which are singletons. V was cut by 6 bases and J by 6 bases, with 12 bases left in between. This CDR3 spans 13 amino acids. J is TRBJ2-1 and V is TRBV12-3 or TRBV12-4; D may be TRBD2 (5 bases). The receptor was derived from a young man in good health. Sequencing was performed on blood. CDR3 in amino acids: CASRAGSSNEQFF. The CDR3 coding sequence is TGTGCCAGCAGGGCGGGTAGCAGCAATGAGCAGTTCTTC.